The 27 T cell receptor beta chains listed next were all sequenced from one sample in a study of cytomegalovirus exposure and HLA in healthy donors. TCRdb's copy holds only in-frame clones and misses some; the assay was immunoSEQ multiplex PCR. The table has 300,000 to 450,000 clones, roughly 89% seen once. The sample taken for sequencing was PBMCs. These receptor sequences come from a woman aged 18-29 years in good health and CMV-seronegative.

V and J are TRBV27 and TRBJ2-7, with D maybe TRBD1 (6 bases). Germline CDR1 and CDR2: MNHEY and SMNVEV (reference sequence). The V end lost 2 bases, the J end lost 0 bases, and 11 bases lay between the germline ends. The CDR3 is 15 amino acids. In DNA, the CDR3 is TGTGCCAGCAGTTTACTCCCAGGGGACTCCTACGAGCAGTACTTC. It yields the protein CASSLLPGDSYEQYF.

The chain uses TRBV15 and TRBJ1-5, with TRBD1 identical over 11 bases. CDR1 and CDR2 from the germline V gene are LNHNV and YYDKDF (reference sequence). This CDR3 has 17 residues. Trimming at V came to 8 bases and at J to 0 bases, leaving 9 bases not matched to a gene. The DNA of the CDR3 is TGTGCCACCCGTACCGGGACAGGGGGTTATAGCAATCAGCCCCAGCATTTT. Translation: CATRTGTGGYSNQPQHF.

This rearrangement joins TRBV18 to TRBJ1-1; the D gene is possibly TRBD1 (6 bases). The CDR3 sequence is 14 residues long. In germline, CDR1 is KGHSH, CDR2 LQKENI. V shed 4 bases and J shed 11 bases, with 20 bases lying between them. In DNA form, the CDR3 reads TGTGCCAGCTCACAACAGCGGACAGAGCGGGAGGCTTTCTTT. It encodes CASSQQRTEREAFF.

This rearrangement joins TRBV6-5 to TRBJ2-3, with unresolved D. The CDR3 loop spans 11 amino acids. The V gene's germline CDR1 is MNHEY and CDR2 SVGAGI. Trimming pared 6 bases from V and 4 bases from J, leaving 5 bases between. Here the CDR3 DNA reads TGTGCCAGCAGCCGGGCAGATACGCAGTATTTT. Translated: CASSRADTQYF.

About this clone: A read error is likely here: a far larger clone is one base away. Other DNA sequences from this sample encode an identical CDR3 as well. This sequence joins TRBV30 and TRBJ1-4; no clear D. This CDR3 contains 12 residues. The V gene lost 0 bases and the J gene lost 8 bases, with 7 bases spanning the gap. The germline gives CDR1 GTSNPN, CDR2 SVGIG (reference sequence). CDR3 bases: TGTGCCTGGAGTGTACTACGGGAAAAACTGTTTTTT. As protein: CAWSVLREKLFF.

This chain joins TRBV5-8 and TRBJ1-4; weak D call: TRBD1 (5 bases). This CDR3 is built from 18 residues. V lost 3 bases, J lost 8 bases, and 26 bases lay in between. Germline V CDR1 and CDR2: SGHTS, YDEGEE. The CDR3: CASSSYAGTLLRREKLFF. The CDR3 DNA follows: TGTGCCAGCAGCTCTTACGCCGGGACTCTCTTAAGGCGGGAAAAACTGTTTTTT.

The chain links TRBV5-1 to TRBJ2-7; a weak D match, TRBD2 (5 bases). Trimming took 4 bases from V and 3 from J, leaving 11 bases between them. This CDR3 contains 13 residues. Germline values: CDR1 SGHRS, CDR2 YFSETQ. For the CDR3, the DNA is TGCGCCAGCAGCGAGGGAGTTTACTACGAGCAGTACTTC. It is translated as CASSEGVYYEQYF.

The chain carries TRBV6-5 and TRBJ1-2; 7 bases agree with TRBD1. The CDR3 runs to 14 residues. V shed 7 bases, J shed 0 bases, and the junction held 5 bases outside the gene matches. In germline, CDR1 is MNHEY, CDR2 SVGAGI. CDR3 DNA sequence: TGTGCCAGCACCTACAGGGGTTCTAACTATGGCTACACCTTC. Amino acid sequence: CASTYRGSNYGYTF.

This chain links TRBV7-8 with TRBJ2-7, with 8 bases lining up with TRBD1. V lost 8 bases, J lost 0 bases, and 6 bases stayed unmatched. The length of the CDR3 is 14 residues. The germline CDR1 and CDR2 sequences are SGHVS and FQNEAQ. The CDR3 DNA is TGTGCCAGCGGCCCCGGGACAGGCTCCTACGAGCAGTACTTC. Protein sequence: CASGPGTGSYEQYF. The full variable domain, with the rest looked up from reference TRBV7-8 and TRBJ2-7, is GAGVSQSPRYKVAKRGQDVALRCDPISGHVSLFWYQQALGQGPEFLTYFQNEAQLDKSGLPSDRFFAERPEGSVSTLKIQRTQQEDSAVYLCASGPGTGSYEQYFGPGTRLTVT.

On this clone: A much more abundant neighbour one base away suggests this may be a read error. The rearrangement uses TRBV6-1 and TRBJ2-7; 8 bases align to TRBD1. Germline CDR1 MNHNS, CDR2 SASEGT. This CDR3 has 14 residues. V lost 1 base to trimming and J lost 1 base; unmatched junction nucleotides: 0. CDR3 sequence reads: CASSEGTGSYEQYF. CDR3 DNA sequence: TGTGCCAGCAGTGAAGGGACAGGGTCCTACGAGCAGTACTTC.

The V and J genes are TRBV25-1 and TRBJ1-1; weak D call: TRBD1 (5 bases). Between the trimmed V and J ends, which lost 5 bases and 1 base, there was a span of 17 bases. CDR1 is MGHDK and CDR2 is SYGVNS in the germline V gene. CDR3 length: 16 residues. CDR3 in DNA: TGTGCCAGCAGTAACTTGGGGGGTAGTAGGAACACTGAAGCTTTCTTT. This codes for CASSNLGGSRNTEAFF.

The chain couples TRBV6-1 to TRBJ1-1; D is uncertain. V was shortened by 7 bases and J by 3 bases, with 15 bases between the two germline ends. Per the germline V gene, CDR1 is MNHNS and CDR2 is SASEGT. The CDR3 runs to 14 residues. CDR3 DNA: TGTGCCAGCATCCTACTTCACGGGGACACTGAAGCTTTCTTT. It encodes CASILLHGDTEAFF.

This rearrangement joins TRBV7-6 to TRBJ2-2; 9 bases agree with TRBD2. Trimming took 5 bases from V and 7 from J; bases not matched to a gene: 11. The CDR3 runs 16 residues. The germline CDR1 and CDR2 sequences are SGHVS and FNYEAQ. The CDR3 DNA is TGTGCCAGCAGCCCGTATAGCGGGAGTTGGGGCGGGGAGCTGTTTTTT. Translating it yields CASSPYSGSWGGELFF.

This chain connects TRBV11-2 to TRBJ2-7; 11 bases are a match to TRBD1. CDR3 length: 15 residues. With 3 bases clipped from V and 2 bases from J, the junction kept 3 bases outside the gene matches. Germline V lookup: CDR1 SGHAT, CDR2 FQNNGV. The CDR3 region is CASSLGQGVTYEQYF. The CDR3 region has the DNA TGTGCCAGCAGCTTGGGACAGGGGGTAACCTACGAGCAGTACTTC.

The rearrangement links TRBV27 to TRBJ1-6, with TRBD1 matching over 8 bases. In germline, CDR1 is MNHEY, CDR2 SMNVEV (reference sequence). V was pared by 3 bases and J by 10 bases, with 5 bases of the junction left unmatched. CDR3 length: 14 amino acids. CDR3 residues: CASSFGQGQSPLHF. The CDR3 DNA follows: TGTGCCAGCAGTTTCGGACAGGGACAGTCACCCCTCCACTTT.

The gene calls are TRBV28 and TRBJ2-1; no clear D. Germline loops: CDR1 MDHEN, CDR2 SYDVKM. CDR3 length: 16 amino acids. Trimming removed 1 base from V and 5 bases from J, with 15 bases in between. The CDR3 region is CASSLSPRLKDNEQFF. The DNA of the CDR3 is TGTGCCAGCAGTTTATCTCCCAGGTTAAAAGACAATGAGCAGTTCTTC. The full variable domain, rest sourced from reference TRBV28 and TRBJ2-1, is DVKVTQSSRYLVKRTGEKVFLECVQDMDHENMFWYRQDPGLGLRLIYFSYDVKMKEKGDIPEGYSVSREKKERFSLILESASTNQTSMYLCASSLSPRLKDNEQFFGPGTRLTVL.

This clone appeared a few times. The rearrangement joins TRBV6-5 to TRBJ2-7; 8 bases line up with TRBD1. The germline gives CDR1 MNHEY, CDR2 SVGAGI. Losses at the gene ends were 5 bases for V and 6 bases for J; bases not matched to a gene: 6. The CDR3 is 13 residues long. The CDR3 DNA sequence: TGTGCCAGCAGTACCGGGACAGGTCTCGAGCAGTACTTC. As protein: CASSTGTGLEQYF.

The chain carries TRBV7-8 and TRBJ2-7; 8 nucleotides line up with TRBD2. This CDR3 contains 15 residues. The germline V gene encodes CDR1 SGHVS and CDR2 FQNEAQ. J was trimmed by 4 bases and V by 5 bases; bases with no gene match: 10. The CDR3 sequence: CASSPEVTSDYEQYF. The DNA for the CDR3 is TGTGCCAGCAGCCCAGAGGTGACTAGCGATTACGAGCAGTACTTC.

In this sample, this clone turned up once. This rearrangement joins TRBV4-1 to TRBJ2-4, with a weak D call TRBD2 (6 bases). Trimming left V 1 base short and J 0 bases short, with 13 bases between. The germline CDR1 and CDR2 sequences are MGHRA and YSYEKL. This CDR3 is built from 17 residues. The CDR3 region is CASSQGAGAGAKNIQYF. The DNA of the CDR3 is TGCGCCAGCAGCCAAGGAGCGGGTGCGGGAGCCAAAAACATTCAGTACTTC.

The gene calls are TRBV19 and TRBJ2-7; 7 bases map to TRBD1. Per the germline V gene, CDR1 is LNHDA and CDR2 is SQIVND (reference sequence). This CDR3 has 13 residues. The V gene end was trimmed by 5 bases and the J gene end by 3 bases; junction bases not matched to a gene: 4. The CDR3 region is CASSPGTDYEQYF. As DNA, the CDR3 is TGTGCCAGTAGTCCCGGGACAGACTACGAGCAGTACTTC.

This rearrangement joins TRBV5-1 to TRBJ2-2; maybe TRBD2 (5 bases). The CDR3 contains 15 residues. V dropped 0 bases and J dropped 6 bases, with 12 bases sitting between them. Germline lookup yields CDR1 SGHRS and CDR2 YFSETQ. The CDR3 DNA is TGCGCCAGCAGCTTGGAGTGGGGAGAGGCCGGGGAGCTGTTTTTT. Translation gives CASSLEWGEAGELFF.

The chain carries TRBV27 and TRBJ2-2, with a possible D match to TRBD1 (5 bases). Trimming cost V 8 bases and J 4 bases, with 17 bases left between them. The V gene's germline CDR1 is MNHEY and CDR2 SMNVEV (reference sequence). The CDR3 covers 15 residues. The CDR3 is CASCKGGQITGELFF. DNA for the CDR3: TGTGCCAGCTGCAAAGGTGGACAAATCACCGGGGAGCTGTTTTTT.

J is TRBJ1-4 and V is TRBV2; D gene unclear. Trimming cost V 8 bases and J 0 bases, with 10 bases left between them. The CDR3 sequence is 14 residues long. Germline CDR1 SNHLY, CDR2 FYNNEI. The CDR3 loop is CASPATATNEKLFF. The CDR3 bases are TGTGCCAGCCCCGCTACGGCAACTAATGAAAAACTGTTTTTT.

The V and J genes are TRBV2 and TRBJ2-2; TRBD1 matches 12 bases. The CDR3 has 16 residues. V lost 6 bases to trimming and J lost 3 bases; unmatched junction nucleotides: 5. CDR1 is SNHLY and CDR2 is FYNNEI in the germline V gene. CDR3 sequence reads: CASSQGQGAYTGELFF. The CDR3 DNA sequence: TGTGCCAGCAGCCAGGGACAGGGGGCTTACACCGGGGAGCTGTTTTTT.

V is TRBV9 and J is TRBJ2-1; 10 nucleotides agree with TRBD2. The CDR3 has 18 residues. V trimming: 3 bases; J trimming: 2 bases; junction bases outside the gene matches: 11. Germline V gene sequence: CDR1 SGDLS, CDR2 YYNGEE. The CDR3 DNA is TGTGCCAGCAGCGATCCGGGACTAGCGAAAAACCCCTACAATGAGCAGTTCTTC. It translates to CASSDPGLAKNPYNEQFF.

This rearrangement joins TRBV15 to TRBJ1-5; TRBD1 might be the D (6 bases). Germline assignment: CDR1 LNHNV and CDR2 YYDKDF (reference sequence). The V end was cut by 3 bases, the J end by 6 bases, with 24 bases between. CDR3 size: 18 residues. The CDR3 protein is CATSSLGRGGSWSQPQHF. CDR3 bases: TGTGCCACCAGCAGTCTAGGGAGGGGGGGCTCGTGGAGTCAGCCCCAGCATTTT.

CDR3 in amino acids: CATSREVASGRIGYEQYF. In DNA, the CDR3 is TGTGCCACCAGCAGAGAAGTCGCCAGCGGCAGAATAGGGTACGAGCAGTACTTC. This rearrangement joins TRBV15 to TRBJ2-7, with a tentative D call TRBD2 (5 bases). Germline V CDR1 and CDR2: LNHNV, YYDKDF (reference sequence). Trimming stripped 0 bases from V and 4 bases from J, with 22 bases between. The CDR3 is 18 amino acids. Using reference TRBV15 and TRBJ2-7 for the parts outside the CDR3, the full variable domain is DAMVIQNPRYQVTQFGKPVTLSCSQTLNHNVMYWYQQKSSQAPKLLFHYYDKDFNNEADTPDNFQSRRPNTSFCFLDIRSPGLGDTAMYLCATSREVASGRIGYEQYFGPGTRLTVT.